This TCR beta chain emerged from a study of blood T cell repertoires in COVID-19. Germline CDR1 LGHNA, CDR2 YSLEER. This CDR3 is 17 amino acids long. V was clipped by 2 bases and J by 3 bases; unmatched bases: 12. The repertoire was sequenced with immunoSEQ multiplex PCR; TCRdb's copy has only in-frame clones and lacks some. The profile shows over 150,000 clones, approximately 80% of them singletons. The receptor was isolated from a woman aged 55 to 70 with acute or convalescent COVID-19. Sequenced input: peripheral blood. The chain combines TRBV4-3 with TRBJ1-2; 7 nucleotides match TRBD1. This chain's CDR3 is CASSQLRQGKKDYGYTF. The CDR3 nucleotides read TGCGCCAGCAGCCAACTCAGACAGGGCAAAAAGGACTATGGCTACACCTTC.